Listed here is a single T cell receptor beta chain. Its binding antigen is unknown. Base qualities are missing; no much larger clone stands one base away. The data originate from a study of vaccination effects on CD4 cells after COVID-19 (dated by TCRdb to the early 2020s). Broadly, across the study: The ViraFEST assay stimulated PBMC with viral peptide pools and then used TCR sequencing to identify antigen-specific CD4+ T cell clonotypes by expansion. Each participant received two doses of an mRNA SARS-CoV-2 vaccine, either BNT162b2 or mRNA-1273. Each well held some 1.9 million PBMC cultured in IMDM containing around 5.1% human AB serum, roughly 9.6 IU/ml IL-2 and gentamicin, along with around 9.4 ug/ml peptides. In both COVID-19 convalescent patients and infection-naive vaccine recipients, the study compared SARS-CoV-2 spike-specific CD4+ TCR repertoires from before mRNA vaccination with those from after it. Altogether, over 9 COVID-19 convalescent patients and several SARS-CoV-2-naive healthy vaccine recipients made up the full study. The Oncomine TCR Beta short-read assay on an Illumina iSeq 100 was used to sequence cultures from other donors in the study. General findings and caveats noted by the study authors: Both infection-induced and vaccine-induced clones contracted markedly at late post-vaccination timepoints, which is consistent with waning T cell responses. Only a small number of convalescent patients were included, and no early post-infection timepoints were available, which limited the study. Among healthy vaccine recipients, nearly all vaccine-induced clones were SARS-CoV-2 mono-reactive, and only 1 of 255 was cross-reactive with common cold coronaviruses.

Cut back by 4 bases and 0 bases, the V and J ends lie 17 bases apart. Including the terminal cysteine and phenylalanine, the CDR3 comprises 17 residues. Only CDR3 DNA remains: 51 bases, in frame from the first base. The germline V gene supplies CDR1 SGHRS and CDR2 YFSETQ. Library method: the immunoSEQ multiplex PCR assay. DNA from the cultured, isolated CD4+ T cells was subjected to TCR beta CDR3 sequencing. Processing in the source paper ran as follows. Non-productive TCR sequences were discarded, and reads were trimmed to the CDR3 region, with only CDR3s of 7 or more amino acids retained. Antigen-specific clonotypes were identified with the MANAFEST web app by comparing expansion in peptide wells against reference cultures. For clones to be considered positive, expansion at FDR<0.05 versus reference and all other wells, an odds ratio above 5, and a frequency above 0.1% in two replicate wells were required. A clonotype was called cross-reactive if it was significantly expanded both in SARS-CoV-2 spike wells and in at least one common cold coronavirus spike condition. Using the stringdist R package, CDR3 similarity was measured by Levenshtein distance, and unrooted trees were constructed with ape in R 3.6.1. The clones in this table, taken by TCRdb from immuneACCESS, are in-frame only. Not every clone is retained; where verified, under half of the shortfall comes from an unresolved V gene, and the cause of the rest is unknown. V and J calls and clone size are given by that table; D and trimming were obtained from the DNA. Counted in this sample were tens of thousands of clones; more than 70% of them appeared once. The ten largest clones represent roughly 2% of the sample.

After around eleven days of culture, CD4+ T cells were isolated with the EasySep CD4+ T cell isolation kit. Healthy vaccine recipients had no prior SARS-CoV-2 infection, confirmed by negative nucleocapsid antibodies before and after vaccination. Half of the culture medium was replaced with fresh IL-2-containing medium on days 3 and 7. Unless noted otherwise, every peptide stimulation condition was cultured in triplicate wells. Using Ficoll-Paque Plus gradient centrifugation, PBMC were separated from whole blood and then either used fresh or cryopreserved at -140C. The QIAamp micro DNA kit was used to extract genomic DNA from the cultured CD4+ T cells.

The material was CD4+ T cells from PBMCs cultured without peptide, obtained before COVID-19 vaccination. Here the chain combines TRBV5-1 and TRBJ1-3, with the D segment identity uncertain. This clonotype originated in a human donor who received a COVID-19 vaccine. The CDR3 amino acid sequence is: CASSPAAGAFSGNTIYF. In nucleotide form, the sequence is TGCGCCAGCAGCCCTGCTGCCGGTGCTTTCTCTGGAAACACCATATATTTT.